The 15 T cell receptor beta chains in this list originate from one sample, sequenced in a study of T cell repertoires in cytomegalovirus infection. TCRdb called the reads again in MiXCR, with one record for every CDR3 protein. The sample consists of some 450,000 distinct CDR3 sequences, approximately 31% of them appearing once. Sequenced material: PBMCs. The receptors stem from a human donor in good health (CMV status not recorded). Some clones in this sample may be carry-over from other donors' samples.

V usage is TRBV12-3 or TRBV12-4 and J usage is TRBJ2-5; D unresolved. V gave up 3 bases and J gave up 5 bases, with 13 bases separating them. The length of the CDR3 is 14 residues. The CDR3 nucleotides read TGTGCCAGCAGTTTTACTCCTCCCGGGGAGACCCAGTACTTC. It codes for CASSFTPPGETQYF.

V is TRBV23-1 and J is TRBJ2-5, with 8 bases matching TRBD2. TRBV23-1 carries the ORF label, with uncertain function. This CDR3 spans 16 amino acids. V lost 0 bases to trimming and J lost 5 bases; unmatched junction nucleotides: 8. CDR3 in DNA: TGCGCCAGCAGTCAATCTAGGCTAGCGGGCGGGGAGACCCAGTACTTC. Translation gives CASSQSRLAGGETQYF.

The chain recombines TRBV19 with TRBJ1-1; TRBD1 matches 10 bases. CDR1 LNHDA and CDR2 SQIVND come from the germline V gene (reference sequence). J lost 0 bases, V lost 4 bases, and 5 bases had no gene match. The CDR3 loop spans 16 amino acids. CDR3 DNA: TGTGCCAGTAGTACTGGGACAGGGGTTTTGAACACTGAAGCTTTCTTT. Translating it yields CASSTGTGVLNTEAFF.

The CDR3 is CATSRDRASAQRSYEQYF. In nucleotides, the CDR3 is TGTGCCACCAGCAGAGATCGTGCTAGCGCCCAACGCTCCTACGAGCAGTACTTC. This chain joins TRBV15 and TRBJ2-7, with a weak D call TRBD2 (6 bases). The CDR3 extends over 18 amino acids. Trimming removed 0 bases from V and 0 bases from J, with 18 bases in between. Germline loops: CDR1 LNHNV, CDR2 YYDKDF (reference sequence).

The table lists this clonotype with many counts. The genes are TRBV7-9 and TRBJ2-5; possibly TRBD1 for D (6 bases). V gave up 6 bases and J gave up 5 bases, with 22 bases separating them. The V gene's germline CDR1 is SEHNR and CDR2 FQNEAQ (reference sequence). There are 16 residues in the CDR3. The CDR3 DNA sequence: TGTGCCAGCAGTACTGCCAGGGGTGTGGGTGAGGAGACCCAGTACTTC. Translation gives CASSTARGVGEETQYF.

This clonotype has just a few counts. The gene calls are TRBV7-6 and TRBJ1-1; D perhaps matches TRBD1 (6 bases). The CDR3 loop spans 16 amino acids. Germline lookup yields CDR1 SGHVS and CDR2 FNYEAQ. The V end lost 1 base, the J end lost 4 bases, and 16 bases lay between the germline ends. The CDR3 reads CASSLGNPGATTEAFF. The CDR3 DNA reads as TGTGCCAGCAGCTTAGGGAATCCAGGGGCAACCACTGAAGCTTTCTTT.

This clonotype appeared a few times. The chain carries TRBV12-3 or TRBV12-4 and TRBJ1-5; 7 bases fit TRBD1. The CDR3 loop spans 14 amino acids. V gave up 7 bases and J gave up 7 bases; unmatched junction bases: 10. CDR3: CASTSRQGGQPQHF. The CDR3 DNA is TGTGCCAGCACCAGCCGACAGGGCGGGCAGCCCCAGCATTTT.

This clonotype was counted ten times or more. V and J are TRBV4-1 and TRBJ2-3, with 12 bases identical to TRBD2. The length of the CDR3 is 16 residues. Germline V gives CDR1 MGHRA, CDR2 YSYEKL. Trimming cost V 6 bases and J 5 bases; bases outside gene matches: 9. In DNA form, the CDR3 reads TGCGCCAGCAGTCCACTAGCGGGGGGAACGGAAGATACGCAGTATTTT. Its protein product is CASSPLAGGTEDTQYF.

The chain uses TRBV7-2 and TRBJ2-4; D possibly corresponds to TRBD2 (6 bases). CDR3 length: 15 amino acids. From germline, CDR1 is SGHTA and CDR2 FQGNSA. V was trimmed by 5 bases and J by 1 base, leaving 12 bases between them. The CDR3 DNA is TGTGCCAGCAGCCCCCCGGGAGTGGCCAAAAACATTCAGTACTTC. It translates to CASSPPGVAKNIQYF. The entire variable domain, with the rest obtained from reference TRBV7-2 and TRBJ2-4, is as follows: GAGVSQSPSNKVTEKGKDVELRCDPISGHTALYWYRQSLGQGLEFLIYFQGNSAPDKSGLPSDRFSAERTGGSVSTLTIQRTQQEDSAVYLCASSPPGVAKNIQYFGAGTRLSVL.

The V and J genes are TRBV5-4 and TRBJ1-2, with D possibly matching TRBD1 (5 bases). Trimming removed 6 bases from V and 3 bases from J, with 12 bases in between. The length of the CDR3 is 13 residues. Germline V lookup: CDR1 SGHNT, CDR2 YYREEE (reference sequence). The CDR3: CASTQTVDYGYTF. CDR3 coding DNA: TGTGCCAGCACCCAGACAGTTGACTATGGCTACACCTTC.

This chain uses TRBV6-5 with TRBJ2-5; D is uncertain. The V end was cut by 2 bases, the J end by 1 base, with 11 bases between. Germline V gene data show CDR1 as MNHEY and CDR2 as SVGAGI. This CDR3 is 15 amino acids long. Here the CDR3 DNA reads TGTGCCAGCAGTTACGCACAAATCCCCCAAGAGACCCAGTACTTC. Translation: CASSYAQIPQETQYF.

Many counts were recorded for this clonotype. The rearrangement joins TRBV7-9 to TRBJ2-5; D is unclear. CDR1 SEHNR and CDR2 FQNEAQ come from the germline V gene (reference sequence). V lost 1 base and J 4 bases, leaving 22 bases between the germline ends. CDR3 size: 18 residues. In DNA form, the CDR3 reads TGTGCCAGCAGCTTAGTGGGTCGGCAGGTGGTTGTTGCAGAGACCCAGTACTTC. Amino acid sequence: CASSLVGRQVVVAETQYF.

V usage is TRBV9 and J usage is TRBJ2-5; D uncertain. Trimming pared 4 bases from V and 1 base from J, leaving 11 bases between. The CDR3 has 14 residues. Looked up from germline, CDR1 is SGDLS and CDR2 is YYNGEE. The chain's CDR3 is CASSQRGFQETQYF. The DNA for the CDR3 is TGTGCCAGCAGCCAGCGCGGTTTCCAAGAGACCCAGTACTTC.

The rearrangement links TRBV2 to TRBJ2-5; a weak D match, TRBD1 (6 bases). CDR1 is SNHLY, CDR2 FYNNEI, per germline. The CDR3 is 14 amino acids. Trimming took 6 bases from V and 3 from J, leaving 14 bases between them. The CDR3 DNA is TGTGCCAGCAGCACCGGGACATACGAAGAGACCCAGTACTTC. Translated, it gives CASSTGTYEETQYF.

This clonotype has more than one count but fewer than ten. CDR3 in DNA: TGTGCCTGGAGTGCAGGGACGGGACTGACGAGAGAAAAACTGTTTTTT. Translating it yields CAWSAGTGLTREKLFF. This rearrangement joins TRBV30 to TRBJ1-4, with D possibly TRBD1 on 5 matching bases. Germline V lookup: CDR1 GTSNPN, CDR2 SVGIG (reference sequence). V was cut by 1 base and J by 8 bases, with 20 bases left in between. The CDR3 is made up of 16 amino acids.